The 31 T cell receptor beta chains in this list originate from one sample, sequenced in a study of cytomegalovirus exposure and HLA in healthy donors. TCRdb's table, derived via immunoSEQ multiplex PCR, lists solely in-frame clones and lacks some. In the table there are some 130,000 clones, approximately 84% of which are singletons. The sequencing sample was made of PBMCs. These TCRs come from a woman younger than 45 in good health and CMV-seronegative.

The genes are TRBV11-2 and TRBJ2-7, with 8 bases that match TRBD2. The CDR3 length is 17 residues. Per germline, CDR1 SGHAT and CDR2 FQNNGV. The junction had 10 bases not matched to a gene; V was cut back by 1 base and J by 2 bases. The CDR3 DNA sequence: TGTGCCAGCAGCTTAGGGTATGGTAGCGGGGCAACCTACGAGCAGTACTTC. Amino acid sequence: CASSLGYGSGATYEQYF.

This chain links TRBV7-2 with TRBJ2-2; 7 bases are a match to TRBD1. Germline V gene lookup returns CDR1 SGHTA and CDR2 FQGNSA. The CDR3 totals 15 residues. The V segment lost 1 base and the J segment 4 bases; nucleotides outside the gene matches: 3. CDR3: CASSLGAGGTGELFF. The CDR3 nucleotides are TGTGCCAGCAGCTTAGGGGCAGGGGGCACCGGGGAGCTGTTTTTT.

The V gene is TRBV28, the J gene TRBJ1-4; maybe TRBD1 (5 bases). Germline CDR1 MDHEN, CDR2 SYDVKM. Trimming pared 6 bases from V and 4 bases from J, leaving 9 bases between. The CDR3 runs to 13 residues. The CDR3 is CASRPRVNEKLFF. In DNA form, the CDR3 reads TGTGCCAGCAGGCCCAGGGTTAATGAAAAACTGTTTTTT.

This clone was counted between two and nine times. This sequence joins TRBV7-3 and TRBJ1-2, with D perhaps matching TRBD1 (5 bases). The CDR3 runs to 16 residues. CDR1 is SGHTA and CDR2 is FQGTGA in the germline V gene. V dropped 2 bases and J dropped 8 bases, with 21 bases sitting between them. CDR3 region: CASSLSGNSLSSGYTF. As DNA, the CDR3 is TGTGCCAGCAGCTTATCAGGGAATTCACTCTCATCCGGCTACACCTTC.

The V gene is TRBV18, the J gene TRBJ1-3; 7 bases align to TRBD1. V shed 2 bases, J shed 2 bases, and the junction held 3 bases outside the gene matches. Germline assignment: CDR1 KGHSH and CDR2 LQKENI. The CDR3 totals 15 residues. The CDR3 sequence is CASSPNDRAGNTIYF. In DNA, the CDR3 is TGTGCCAGCTCACCAAACGACAGGGCTGGAAACACCATATATTTT.

The count of this clone is one. CDR3 in DNA: TGTGCCAGCAGTGAAGCTGGACACCCCCCCTGGGACTACGAGCAGTACTTC. This sequence encodes CASSEAGHPPWDYEQYF. The chain couples TRBV6-1 to TRBJ2-7; tentatively, D is TRBD1 (5 bases). Trimming took 0 bases from V and 3 from J, leaving 18 bases between them. CDR3 length equals 17 residues. Germline V lookup: CDR1 MNHNS, CDR2 SASEGT.

The J gene is TRBJ2-1, the V gene TRBV19; D is unclear. Trimming left V 6 bases short and J 4 bases short, with 16 bases between. Germline lookup yields CDR1 LNHDA and CDR2 SQIVND (reference sequence). This CDR3 region has 15 residues. CDR3: CASSHLLWLYNEQFF. The CDR3 nucleotides read TGTGCCAGTAGCCATCTCCTATGGTTATACAATGAGCAGTTCTTC.

V usage is TRBV5-1 and J usage is TRBJ1-4; 8 bases map to TRBD1. CDR1 and CDR2 from the germline V gene are SGHRS and YFSETQ. Unmatched junction bases numbered 7, after V lost 4 bases and J lost 5 bases. The CDR3 is 15 amino acids. CDR3 region: CASSPEDRENEKLFF. The CDR3 region has the DNA TGCGCCAGCAGCCCCGAGGACAGGGAAAATGAAAAACTGTTTTTT.

V gene TRBV2 combines with J gene TRBJ2-2, with a weak D call TRBD2 (7 bases). The CDR3 totals 16 residues. The germline V and J ends were trimmed by 6 bases and 4 bases, with 18 bases remaining between them. Per the germline V gene, CDR1 is SNHLY and CDR2 is FYNNEI. Written as DNA, the CDR3 is TGTGCCAGCAGGAAGGGTAGGGGGGGTCGCACCGGGGAGCTGTTTTTT. It codes for CASRKGRGGRTGELFF.

Here the CDR3 reads CASRGTIMAPTF. The CDR3 DNA reads TGTGCCAGCAGAGGGACTATTATGGCTCCCACCTTC. The V and J genes are TRBV6-1 and TRBJ1-2, with D possibly matching TRBD1 (5 bases). The germline gives CDR1 MNHNS, CDR2 SASEGT. Trimming left V 6 bases short and J 13 bases short, with 18 bases between. The CDR3 contains 12 residues.

This chain uses TRBV11-1 with TRBJ2-7, with D hard to call. Germline V gene data show CDR1 as SGHAT and CDR2 as FQDESV (reference sequence). This CDR3 spans 13 amino acids. Trimming cost V 1 base and J 3 bases, with 7 bases left between them. This chain's CDR3 is CASSLGFGYEQYF. For the CDR3, the DNA is TGTGCCAGCAGCTTAGGATTCGGCTACGAGCAGTACTTC.

The DNA of the CDR3 is TGTGCCAGCAGTGACGGACAGGGAACCGGGGAGCTGTTTTTT. Its translation: CASSDGQGTGELFF. This chain joins TRBV6-4 and TRBJ2-2, with 8 bases aligning to TRBD1. V dropped 2 bases and J dropped 5; count of bases not matched to a gene: 1. CDR3 length: 14 amino acids. The germline gives CDR1 MRHNA, CDR2 SNTAGT.

The chain has TRBV5-1 and TRBJ2-3, with TRBD2 identical over 16 bases. The V segment lost 4 bases and the J segment 3 bases; nucleotides outside the gene matches: 5. The CDR3 totals 17 residues. The germline CDR1 and CDR2 sequences are SGHRS and YFSETQ. CDR3 region: CASSQGTSGGATDTQYF. The CDR3, as DNA: TGCGCCAGCAGCCAGGGGACTAGCGGGGGGGCAACAGATACGCAGTATTTT.

The J gene is TRBJ2-4, the V gene TRBV14; perhaps TRBD1 as D (6 bases). The V gene lost 4 bases and the J gene lost 4 bases, with 14 bases spanning the gap. This CDR3 contains 15 residues. Germline assignment: CDR1 SGHDN and CDR2 FVKESK. The CDR3 sequence is CASSLGTKKKNIQYF. Written as DNA, the CDR3 is TGTGCCAGCAGCCTAGGGACAAAGAAAAAAAACATTCAGTACTTC.

This rearrangement joins TRBV28 to TRBJ2-7; 9 bases are a match to TRBD1. V gave up 4 bases and J gave up 5 bases; unmatched junction bases: 12. The V gene's germline CDR1 is MDHEN and CDR2 SYDVKM. This CDR3 is 16 amino acids long. The CDR3 spells CASSYAPRDRDNEQYF. For the CDR3, the DNA is TGTGCCAGCAGTTATGCCCCCCGGGACAGGGACAACGAGCAGTACTTC.

In this sample, this clone turned up a few times. The gene calls are TRBV5-1 and TRBJ1-6; TRBD1 aligns across 8 bases. V lost 2 bases and J lost 5; bases outside the gene matches: 3. Germline V gene data show CDR1 as SGHRS and CDR2 as YFSETQ. The CDR3 loop spans 15 amino acids. The CDR3 loop reads CASSFSGQDNSPLHF. CDR3 DNA sequence: TGCGCCAGCAGCTTTTCGGGACAGGATAATTCACCCCTCCACTTT.

The chain employs TRBV7-9 and TRBJ1-1, with 9 nucleotides matching TRBD1. The germline V gene has CDR1 SEHNR and CDR2 FQNEAQ (reference sequence). The V segment lost 6 bases and the J segment 5 bases; nucleotides outside the gene matches: 10. There are 15 residues in the CDR3. This CDR3 is CASRWGQGVGTEAFF. The CDR3 nucleotides are TGTGCCAGCAGGTGGGGACAGGGCGTGGGGACTGAAGCTTTCTTT.

CDR3 in amino acids: CASSSDIRVAEAFF. The CDR3 DNA sequence: TGTGCCAGCAGTTCGGACATCAGGGTAGCTGAAGCTTTCTTT. The chain recombines TRBV28 with TRBJ1-1, with D possibly TRBD1 on 5 matching bases. The ends were cut back, 4 bases at V and 6 bases at J, with 15 bases in the middle. CDR1 and CDR2 (germline): MDHEN, SYDVKM. This CDR3 has 14 residues.

The chain has TRBV7-3 and TRBJ2-6; 8 positions match TRBD1. The CDR3 has 17 amino acids. The junction had 4 bases not matched to a gene; V was cut back by 0 bases and J by 3 bases. CDR1 is SGHTA, CDR2 FQGTGA, per germline. CDR3 nucleotide sequence: TGTGCCAGCAGCTTAACGGACAGGGCGGATGGGGCCAACGTCCTGACTTTC. It specifies CASSLTDRADGANVLTF.

This CDR3 is CASRGHRNTEAFF. In nucleotides, the CDR3 is TGTGCCAGCAGGGGCCACAGGAACACTGAAGCTTTCTTT. This chain links TRBV7-9 with TRBJ1-1; the D is unclear. Germline V gene lookup returns CDR1 SEHNR and CDR2 FQNEAQ (reference sequence). The CDR3 is 13 amino acids. V was pared by 6 bases and J by 1 base, with 9 bases between.

The chain employs TRBV5-5 and TRBJ1-5, with TRBD1 matching over 7 bases. The CDR3 consists of 14 residues. The V and J ends lost 4 bases and 3 bases, in that order; junction bases with no gene match: 4. Germline assignment: CDR1 SGHKS and CDR2 YYEKEE (reference sequence). CDR3 sequence reads: CASSRDSYNQPQHF. The CDR3 bases are TGTGCCAGCAGCCGGGACAGTTACAATCAGCCCCAGCATTTT.

The chain uses TRBV7-9 and TRBJ2-7, with 8 bases that match TRBD2. CDR3 length: 14 residues. After removal of 2 bases from V and 2 bases from J, the junction contained 2 bases not matched to a gene. Germline-derived CDR1 and CDR2 are SEHNR and FQNEAQ (reference sequence). DNA for the CDR3: TGTGCCAGCAGCTTAACCGGGGGGGCCTACGAGCAGTACTTC. Its translation is CASSLTGGAYEQYF.

The V and J genes are TRBV5-8 and TRBJ1-5; 8 bases are shared with TRBD1. CDR3 size: 20 residues. J lost 2 bases, V lost 0 bases, and 16 bases had no gene match. Per the germline V gene, CDR1 is SGHTS and CDR2 is YDEGEE. The CDR3 sequence is CASSLGGVQGVGYGNQPQHF. The DNA of the CDR3 is TGTGCCAGCAGCTTGGGCGGGGTACAGGGGGTGGGGTATGGCAATCAGCCCCAGCATTTT.

The chain carries TRBV7-2 and TRBJ2-7, with 8 bases identical to TRBD2. Trimming removed 0 bases from V and 2 bases from J; junction bases left unmatched: 3. Germline-derived CDR1 and CDR2 are SGHTA and FQGNSA. The CDR3 runs 15 residues. Here the CDR3 reads CASSLARGGPYEQYF. The CDR3 region has the DNA TGTGCCAGCAGCTTAGCACGGGGGGGCCCCTACGAGCAGTACTTC.

The chain couples TRBV7-9 to TRBJ2-7, with 12 bases that match TRBD1. The germline V gene encodes CDR1 SEHNR and CDR2 FQNEAQ (reference sequence). J lost 6 bases, V lost 3 bases, and 6 bases had no gene match. This CDR3 is 15 amino acids long. This chain's CDR3 is CASSLEGQGAVEQYF. CDR3 DNA: TGTGCCAGCAGCTTGGAGGGACAGGGGGCGGTCGAGCAGTACTTC.

This chain uses TRBV19 with TRBJ2-3; D not certain. Germline V gives CDR1 LNHDA, CDR2 SQIVND (reference sequence). The CDR3 consists of 14 residues. With 6 bases removed from V and 7 bases from J, the gap between germline ends came to 17 bases. The DNA of the CDR3 is TGTGCCAGTAGCCCGATTGTAACGAGGAATACGCAGTATTTT. Translation: CASSPIVTRNTQYF.

This sequence joins TRBV5-1 and TRBJ2-3; 7 bases map to TRBD1. Germline-derived CDR1 and CDR2 are SGHRS and YFSETQ. The CDR3 is 14 residues long. J lost 5 bases, V lost 4 bases, and 7 bases had no gene match. The CDR3 loop reads CASSILTGEDTQYF. CDR3 bases: TGCGCCAGCAGCATCTTAACAGGGGAAGATACGCAGTATTTT.

This clone appeared a few times. DNA for the CDR3: TGTGCCACCCGGGACTCCCACTATGGCTACACCTTC. This sequence encodes CATRDSHYGYTF. J is TRBJ1-2 and V is TRBV10-3, with a weak D call TRBD1 (5 bases). V lost 10 bases and J 3 bases, leaving 12 bases between the germline ends. Germline assignment: CDR1 ENHRY and CDR2 SYGVKD. The CDR3 is 12 residues long.

V is TRBV11-1 and J is TRBJ1-1; D might be TRBD1 (6 bases). V gave up 5 bases and J gave up 5 bases, with 21 bases separating them. The CDR3 is made up of 16 amino acids. Germline V lookup: CDR1 SGHAT, CDR2 FQDESV (reference sequence). The CDR3 DNA reads as TGTGCCAGCAGCCCTGGGAACAGGGTTTTTGGGACTGAAGCTTTCTTT. It codes for CASSPGNRVFGTEAFF. Looking up the rest from reference TRBV11-1 and TRBJ1-1 gives the full variable domain: EAEVAQSPRYKITEKSQAVAFWCDPISGHATLYWYRQILGQGPELLVQFQDESVVDDSQLPKDRFSAERLKGVDSTLKIQPAELGDSAMYLCASSPGNRVFGTEAFFGQGTRLTVV.

The chain is built from TRBV19 and TRBJ1-6; TRBD1 aligns across 10 bases. Per germline, CDR1 LNHDA and CDR2 SQIVND (reference sequence). The trim removed 4 bases at V and 9 bases at J, leaving 6 bases unmatched. The CDR3 consists of 15 residues. CDR3 sequence reads: CASSTLGQGSSPLHF. The CDR3 DNA reads as TGTGCCAGTAGTACTCTGGGACAGGGGTCTTCACCCCTCCACTTT.

This clone was seen more than once but under ten times. The chain carries TRBV21-1 and TRBJ1-2. TRBV21-1 is designated a pseudogene. The CDR3 runs to 14 residues. CDR3 nucleotide sequence: TGTGCCAGCAGCCTACGTCGGGGGGCGGAGGGCTACACCTTC. Amino acids: CASSLRRGAEGYTF.